This T cell receptor beta chain originates from a study of T cells in Graves' hyperthyroidism and ophthalmopathy. Study-wide points: Ophthalmopathy was model-predicted a median about 7.1 months pre-onset.

V gave up 2 bases and J gave up 6 bases; unmatched junction bases: 7. CDR1 is DFQATT and CDR2 is SNEGSKA in the germline V gene (reference sequence). The CDR3 contains 14 residues. As for this clonotype: The antigen is not known.

Not enrolled were patients with uncontrolled infection, other autoimmune disease, pregnancy or lactation. Template material for amplifying TCR beta CDR3 regions consisted of RNA transcripts. First-round RT-PCR with HTBI primers amplified the TCR CDR3 region. TCRdb re-called the multiplex PCR reads with MiXCR, one entry per CDR3 protein. The table lists 600,000 to 650,000 distinct CDR3 sequences, more than 20% of them singletons. The chain is built from TRBV20-1 and TRBJ2-1; TRBD1 agrees at 7 bases. The sample was blood. This sequence originates from a man younger than 45 with Graves' ophthalmopathy. The CDR3 is CSARKTGAVNEQFF. CDR3 coding DNA: TGCAGTGCTAGAAAAACAGGGGCCGTCAATGAGCAGTTCTTC.